Listed here are 27 T cell receptor beta chains from one sample, sequenced in a study of cytomegalovirus exposure and HLA in healthy donors. The PCR employed 60 Vbeta primers together with 13 Jbeta primers. The repertoire was sequenced with immunoSEQ multiplex PCR; TCRdb's copy has only in-frame clones and lacks some. This sample has about 240,000 clones, with more than 75% found just once. Sequenced material: PBMCs. The receptors were sampled from a middle-aged woman in good health and CMV-seropositive.

J is TRBJ2-1 and V is TRBV15; TRBD1 aligns across 10 bases. CDR1 and CDR2 (germline): LNHNV, YYDKDF (reference sequence). This CDR3 is built from 14 residues. J was trimmed by 8 bases and V by 7 bases; bases with no gene match: 8. CDR3 nucleotides: TGTGCCACCACCGGGACAGGGGTGTCCCATGAGCAGTTCTTC. Protein: CATTGTGVSHEQFF.

In this sample, this clone turned up once. The rearrangement uses TRBV7-3 and TRBJ2-3; TRBD1 matches 10 bases. Germline trimming cut 6 bases from V and 3 bases from J; bases unmatched to any gene: 9. CDR3 size: 16 residues. Germline V gene data show CDR1 as SGHTA and CDR2 as FQGTGA. For the CDR3, the DNA is TGTGCCAGCAGAAGGGGGGGACAGGGGTTTACAGATACGCAGTATTTT. This translates into CASRRGGQGFTDTQYF.

V gene TRBV18 combines with J gene TRBJ2-7; a weak D match, TRBD2 (7 bases). The germline CDR1 and CDR2 sequences are KGHSH and LQKENI. The CDR3 spans 16 residues. V was pared by 3 bases and J by 7 bases, with 22 bases between. CDR3 DNA: TGTGCCAGCTCACCCCCGGGGGCAGGAAGGCGGGGGGAGCAGTACTTC. Protein product: CASSPPGAGRRGEQYF.

The chain combines TRBV9 with TRBJ1-2; TRBD1 aligns across 8 bases. Germline V gene data show CDR1 as SGDLS and CDR2 as YYNGEE. The trim removed 0 bases at V and 6 bases at J, leaving 4 bases unmatched. This CDR3 has 14 residues. The CDR3, as DNA: TGTGCCAGCAGCGTAGATAACAGGGGGAATGGCTACACCTTC. Encoded protein: CASSVDNRGNGYTF.

The chain links TRBV6-4 to TRBJ2-5, with D tentatively TRBD1 (5 bases). Germline V lookup: CDR1 MRHNA, CDR2 SNTAGT. The CDR3 length is 13 residues. V was cut by 3 bases and J by 5 bases, with 10 bases left in between. CDR3 nucleotides: TGTGCCAGCAGTGAGAGGCACAGGGAGACCCAGTACTTC. Protein: CASSERHRETQYF.

The chain employs TRBV7-2 and TRBJ2-7; TRBD1 agrees at 7 bases. The CDR3 has 15 amino acids. The V gene end was trimmed by 4 bases and the J gene end by 3 bases; junction bases not matched to a gene: 9. Germline loops: CDR1 SGHTA, CDR2 FQGNSA. CDR3 sequence: CASSYPGTVGYEQYF. The DNA of the CDR3 is TGTGCCAGCAGCTACCCGGGGACAGTCGGCTACGAGCAGTACTTC.

Concerning this clone itself: At one end, the junction sequence differs from germline, possibly due to a read error. The same CDR3 arises from other DNA sequences in this sample as well. The chain carries TRBV6-5 and TRBJ2-2; D is possibly TRBD2 (5 bases). Germline-derived CDR1 and CDR2 are MNHEY and SVGAGI. This CDR3 is 14 amino acids long. The CDR3 nucleotides read TGCGCCAGCAGTTACATAGGGAGAGACGGGGAGCTGTTTTTT. Translating it yields CASSYIGRDGELFF.

The chain links TRBV19 to TRBJ1-2; 7 bases map to TRBD1. The CDR3 has 17 amino acids. Germline lookup yields CDR1 LNHDA and CDR2 SQIVND (reference sequence). V lost 3 bases and J lost 1; bases outside the gene matches: 11. The CDR3 loop reads CASSIGLVRGVNYGYTF. CDR3 sequence (DNA): TGTGCCAGTAGTATTGGGCTTGTCAGGGGGGTTAACTATGGCTACACCTTC. The full variable domain, in which reference TRBV19 and TRBJ1-2 provide the parts outside the CDR3, is DGGITQSPKYLFRKEGQNVTLSCEQNLNHDAMYWYRQDPGQGLRLIYYSQIVNDFQKGDIAEGYSVSREKKESFPLTVTSAQKNPTAFYLCASSIGLVRGVNYGYTFGSGTRLTVV.

This clone has a handful of counts. V gene TRBV6-4 combines with J gene TRBJ2-3; TRBD2 matches 9 bases. The germline CDR1 and CDR2 sequences are MRHNA and SNTAGT. The CDR3 has 16 residues. Unmatched junction bases numbered 12, after V lost 7 bases and J lost 4 bases. The CDR3 sequence: CASKGGGRAWADTQYF. For the CDR3, the DNA is TGTGCCAGCAAGGGGGGCGGGAGGGCCTGGGCAGATACGCAGTATTTT.

V is TRBV27 and J is TRBJ2-7, with 8 bases identical to TRBD2. CDR1 and CDR2 from the germline V gene are MNHEY and SMNVEV (reference sequence). The V segment lost 9 bases and the J segment 3 bases; nucleotides outside the gene matches: 13. CDR3 length: 15 amino acids. CDR3 region: CARVVGSGENYEQYF. The CDR3 coding sequence is TGTGCCAGGGTTGTTGGTAGCGGGGAAAACTACGAGCAGTACTTC.

DNA of the CDR3: TGTGCCAGCAGCCAGGGGCTTTGGACCGGGGAGCTGTTTTTT. Amino acids: CASSQGLWTGELFF. The genes are TRBV4-2 and TRBJ2-2, with D perhaps TRBD1 (5 bases). Germline V gene sequence: CDR1 LGHNA, CDR2 YNFKEQ. The V gene lost 3 bases and the J gene lost 5 bases, with 10 bases spanning the gap. There are 14 residues in the CDR3.

The V call is TRBV4-1, the J call TRBJ2-5; TRBD2 matches at 9 bases. The CDR3 is made up of 15 amino acids. Trimming cost V 4 bases and J 11 bases; bases outside gene matches: 14. The germline V gene has CDR1 MGHRA and CDR2 YSYEKL. The CDR3 spells CASSPVAGGAWEQYF. CDR3 sequence (DNA): TGCGCCAGCAGCCCGGTGGCGGGGGGGGCGTGGGAGCAGTACTTC.

The chain couples TRBV10-3 to TRBJ2-7; possible D gene TRBD2, 6 bases. V was clipped by 11 bases and J by 2 bases, with 13 bases between them. This CDR3 has 12 residues. CDR1 and CDR2 from the germline V gene are ENHRY and SYGVKD. Here the CDR3 DNA reads TGTGCCGGCGGGGTCATCCCCTACGAGCAGTACTTC. This codes for CAGGVIPYEQYF.

The J gene is TRBJ2-5, the V gene TRBV7-2; the D is unclear. Trimming pared 2 bases from V and 1 base from J, leaving 8 bases between. This CDR3 is 14 amino acids long. CDR1 is SGHTA and CDR2 is FQGNSA in the germline V gene. CDR3 nucleotides: TGTGCCAGCAGCTTAAATCCTACCCAAGAGACCCAGTACTTC. Its translation is CASSLNPTQETQYF.

V usage is TRBV30 and J usage is TRBJ2-2; D is undetermined. The V and J ends lost 2 bases and 0 bases respectively, with 4 bases between them. The CDR3 totals 13 residues. CDR1 is GTSNPN and CDR2 is SVGIG in the germline V gene (reference sequence). CDR3 DNA sequence: TGTGCCTGGAGTCCTACGAACACCGGGGAGCTGTTTTTT. The encoded protein is CAWSPTNTGELFF.

This clone has more than one count but fewer than ten. The chain links TRBV19 to TRBJ1-4; TRBD1 might be the D (5 bases). The length of the CDR3 is 15 residues. Germline CDR1 is LNHDA and CDR2 is SQIVND (reference sequence). Trimming left V 2 bases short and J 8 bases short, with 15 bases between. CDR3 DNA: TGTGCCAGTAGTATATCCCCTGGGGGGTTGGAAAAACTGTTTTTT. Translation gives CASSISPGGLEKLFF.

V is TRBV7-2 and J is TRBJ1-5; the D gene is possibly TRBD1 (6 bases). Trimming removed 4 bases from V and 4 bases from J, with 11 bases in between. The CDR3 totals 14 residues. CDR1 is SGHTA and CDR2 is FQGNSA in the germline V gene. CDR3 nucleotides: TGTGCCAGCAGCTCAGGGGTGGGGAATCAGCCCCAGCATTTT. Protein: CASSSGVGNQPQHF. Together with reference TRBV7-2 and TRBJ1-5, the CDR3 gives the full variable domain: GAGVSQSPSNKVTEKGKDVELRCDPISGHTALYWYRQSLGQGLEFLIYFQGNSAPDKSGLPSDRFSAERTGGSVSTLTIQRTQQEDSAVYLCASSSGVGNQPQHFGDGTRLSIL.

The rearrangement uses TRBV18 and TRBJ1-1; TRBD1 matches 9 bases. J gave up 3 bases and V 4 bases, and 3 bases lay outside the gene matches. CDR1 is KGHSH, CDR2 LQKENI, per germline. This CDR3 spans 14 amino acids. The DNA of the CDR3 is TGTGCCAGCTCACGGGACAGGGTCTACACTGAAGCTTTCTTT. Its protein is CASSRDRVYTEAFF.

The CDR3 DNA is TGTGCCAGCAGGGAGTCGGCGGGGGGAGTTCATGGCTACACCTTC. Its translation: CASRESAGGVHGYTF. This chain connects TRBV11-2 to TRBJ1-2; D is perhaps TRBD1 (5 bases). The CDR3 is 15 residues long. The V gene's germline CDR1 is SGHAT and CDR2 FQNNGV. Trimming left V 6 bases short and J 6 bases short, with 20 bases between.

The rearrangement uses TRBV6-1 and TRBJ2-1; the D gene is possibly TRBD2 (6 bases). CDR1 and CDR2 (germline): MNHNS, SASEGT. Trimming shortened V by 7 bases and J by 4 bases, and 17 bases separated the two germline ends. This CDR3 contains 15 residues. Here the CDR3 DNA reads TGTGCCAGCACCCTAGCGTTCCCGCTATACAATGAGCAGTTCTTC. Protein product: CASTLAFPLYNEQFF.

This clone turned up a few times. The chain links TRBV6-1 to TRBJ1-1; 7 bases fit TRBD1. Germline CDR1 reads MNHNS; CDR2 reads SASEGT. Germline trimming cut 0 bases from V and 6 bases from J; bases unmatched to any gene: 10. CDR3 length: 16 residues. CDR3 residues: CASSEALRGDSAEAFF. CDR3 nucleotides: TGTGCCAGCAGTGAAGCGCTAAGGGGGGACAGCGCTGAAGCTTTCTTT.

The chain uses TRBV4-3 and TRBJ1-2, with D perhaps matching TRBD1 (5 bases). This CDR3 has 18 amino acids. V dropped 0 bases and J dropped 0 bases, with 17 bases sitting between them. The germline V gene encodes CDR1 LGHNA and CDR2 YSLEER. The CDR3 loop is CASSQETRQGPTNYGYTF. CDR3 bases: TGCGCCAGCAGCCAAGAAACCAGGCAGGGCCCCACTAACTATGGCTACACCTTC.

J is TRBJ1-2 and V is TRBV27, with no clear D. This CDR3 contains 14 residues. Deletions cut 0 bases from V and 7 bases from J, with 12 bases between. Germline CDR1 and CDR2: MNHEY and SMNVEV (reference sequence). CDR3 sequence reads: CASSLSRTAAGYTF. The CDR3 coding sequence is TGTGCCAGCAGTTTATCGAGAACAGCGGCTGGCTACACCTTC.

This clone has just one count. V and J are TRBV4-3 and TRBJ1-1, with D possibly being TRBD1 (5 bases). Germline V gene data show CDR1 as LGHNA and CDR2 as YSLEER. The CDR3 length is 14 residues. Trimming took off 4 bases at V and 1 base at J, with 10 bases between the two ends. CDR3 residues: CASSLRVGNTEAFF. The CDR3 DNA follows: TGCGCCAGCAGCCTCAGGGTAGGGAACACTGAAGCTTTCTTT.

The rearrangement uses TRBV11-2 and TRBJ1-5; tentative D call: TRBD1 (5 bases). Germline CDR1 reads SGHAT; CDR2 reads FQNNGV. The V end lost 1 base, the J end lost 5 bases, and 12 bases lay between the germline ends. The CDR3 runs 15 residues. Here the CDR3 reads CASSLVQGGDQPQHF. The CDR3 DNA sequence: TGTGCCAGCAGCTTAGTTCAGGGTGGGGATCAGCCCCAGCATTTT.

A single count supports this clone. A read error may account for a junction end that differs from germline. The chain employs TRBV19 and TRBJ1-5; TRBD1 matches 7 bases. Germline V gene sequence: CDR1 LNHDA, CDR2 SQIVND (reference sequence). The CDR3 is 17 amino acids. CDR3: CASSIEGQANTNRPQHF. DNA of the CDR3: TGTGCCAGTAGTATCGAAGGACAGGCGAACACTAATCGGCCCCAGCATTTT. Full variable domain (outside the CDR3, taken from reference TRBV19 and TRBJ1-5): DGGITQSPKYLFRKEGQNVTLSCEQNLNHDAMYWYRQDPGQGLRLIYYSQIVNDFQKGDIAEGYSVSREKKESFPLTVTSAQKNPTAFYLCASSIEGQANTNRPQHFGDGTRLSIL.

V and J are TRBV7-2 and TRBJ1-3; TRBD1 might be the D (5 bases). CDR3 size: 14 residues. Germline lookup yields CDR1 SGHTA and CDR2 FQGNSA. The ends were cut back, 5 bases at V and 4 bases at J, with 12 bases in the middle. The CDR3: CASSVGGDGNTIYF. DNA of the CDR3: TGTGCCAGCAGCGTCGGGGGAGACGGAAACACCATATATTTT.